This T cell receptor beta chain was obtained from a study of early stage breast cancer tumors. Study-wide findings and caveats: Enriched TCRB sequences shared across patients were mostly commonly generated sequences. Compared with adjacent normal breast, tumors showed 2 to 2.5-fold denser, more clonal T cells. In about 85% of the 16 patients, blood comparison separated tumor from normal breast.

Germline-derived CDR1 and CDR2 are MNHEY and SVGAGI. V shed 8 bases and J 1 base; nucleotides not matched to a gene: 11. The CDR3 extends over 15 amino acids. Profiling relied on immunoSEQ multiplex PCR, and the TCRdb table lists in-frame clones only, not all of them. The table shows 69,000 or so clones, with approximately 80% occurring only once. Comments on this clone: Its antigen is unidentified.

The sequenced material came from blood. The receptor comes from a person aged 35-55 years with breast cancer. The chain is built from TRBV6-5 and TRBJ2-7; 7 nucleotides agree with TRBD1. CDR3 nucleotides: TGTGCCAGCTCATCCGACAGGGCGACTTCCTACGAGCAGTACTTC. Residues: CASSSDRATSYEQYF.